This entry lists 8 T cell receptor beta chains sequenced from one sample in a study of OX40 agonist ivuxolimab in advanced cancers. Repertoires were generated with immunoSEQ multiplex PCR, while TCRdb's copy carries only in-frame clones and drops some. The sample records 60,000 to 95,000 clones, approximately 83% being singletons. The sequences come from CD4+ or CD8+ T cells sorted from blood, collected in a trial of the OX40 agonist ivuxolimab. The receptors were sampled from an adult with an advanced solid tumor such as melanoma, head and neck, liver or kidney cancer.

The genes are TRBV29-1 and TRBJ2-7; tentatively, D is TRBD1 (6 bases). The CDR3 runs 12 residues. In germline, CDR1 is SQVTM, CDR2 ANQGSEA. V shed 0 bases and J shed 5 bases, with 8 bases lying between them. CDR3 residues: CSVEDRGNEQYF. The CDR3, as DNA: TGCAGCGTTGAAGACAGGGGCAACGAGCAGTACTTC.

The V gene is TRBV20-1, the J gene TRBJ1-2; a weak D match, TRBD1 (5 bases). The V end lost 4 bases, the J end lost 4 bases, and 7 bases lay between the germline ends. The CDR3 has 11 residues. The V gene's germline CDR1 is DFQATT and CDR2 SNEGSKA (reference sequence). CDR3 in DNA: TGCAGTGCTACAGGGATCTATGGCTACACCTTC. It encodes CSATGIYGYTF.

The rearrangement joins TRBV7-2 to TRBJ2-2; D not certain. The V end lost 1 base, the J end lost 4 bases, and 4 bases lay between the germline ends. CDR1 is SGHTA, CDR2 FQGNSA, per germline. The CDR3 spans 13 residues. The CDR3 nucleotides are TGTGCCAGCAGCTTAGAGGGCACCGGGGAGCTGTTTTTT. Protein product: CASSLEGTGELFF.

The genes are TRBV18 and TRBJ2-1, with 7 positions matching TRBD1. Germline lookup yields CDR1 KGHSH and CDR2 LQKENI. The ends lost 1 base at V and 6 bases at J; junction bases unmatched: 6. The CDR3 has 15 amino acids. The CDR3 is CASSPLTGVGNEQFF. DNA for the CDR3: TGTGCCAGCTCACCACTAACAGGGGTGGGCAATGAGCAGTTCTTC.

The count of this clone is one. The genes are TRBV5-1 and TRBJ2-5; the D gene is possibly TRBD2 (6 bases). CDR1 is SGHRS, CDR2 YFSETQ, per germline. The CDR3 is 16 amino acids. The V gene lost 5 bases and the J gene lost 1 base, with 18 bases spanning the gap. This CDR3 is CASSRGDGGSQETQYF. CDR3 nucleotides: TGCGCCAGCAGTAGGGGTGACGGGGGTTCCCAAGAGACCCAGTACTTC.

V and J are TRBV19 and TRBJ2-5, with D perhaps given as TRBD1 or TRBD2 (5 bases each). The V and J ends lost 9 bases and 5 bases respectively, with 16 bases between them. The CDR3 covers 13 residues. Germline CDR1 reads LNHDA; CDR2 reads SQIVND (reference sequence). In DNA form, the CDR3 reads TGTGCCAGCCGAGCCCGGGGACCGGAGACCCAGTACTTC. It yields the protein CASRARGPETQYF.

This clone was seen a single time. V usage is TRBV5-1 and J usage is TRBJ2-5, with a weak D call TRBD1 (5 bases). V lost 0 bases, J lost 3 bases, and 6 bases lay in between. Per the germline V gene, CDR1 is SGHRS and CDR2 is YFSETQ. The CDR3 loop spans 13 amino acids. For the CDR3, the DNA is TGCGCCAGCAGCTTGGTACAGGAAGAGACCCAGTACTTC. It specifies CASSLVQEETQYF.

The genes are TRBV7-2 and TRBJ2-1, with 9 bases matching TRBD1. Per germline, CDR1 SGHTA and CDR2 FQGNSA. This CDR3 spans 15 amino acids. Trimming cost V 7 bases and J 4 bases; bases outside gene matches: 8. As DNA, the CDR3 is TGTGCCAGCACACAGGGGGCTCTAAGGTACAATGAGCAGTTCTTC. Translated: CASTQGALRYNEQFF.